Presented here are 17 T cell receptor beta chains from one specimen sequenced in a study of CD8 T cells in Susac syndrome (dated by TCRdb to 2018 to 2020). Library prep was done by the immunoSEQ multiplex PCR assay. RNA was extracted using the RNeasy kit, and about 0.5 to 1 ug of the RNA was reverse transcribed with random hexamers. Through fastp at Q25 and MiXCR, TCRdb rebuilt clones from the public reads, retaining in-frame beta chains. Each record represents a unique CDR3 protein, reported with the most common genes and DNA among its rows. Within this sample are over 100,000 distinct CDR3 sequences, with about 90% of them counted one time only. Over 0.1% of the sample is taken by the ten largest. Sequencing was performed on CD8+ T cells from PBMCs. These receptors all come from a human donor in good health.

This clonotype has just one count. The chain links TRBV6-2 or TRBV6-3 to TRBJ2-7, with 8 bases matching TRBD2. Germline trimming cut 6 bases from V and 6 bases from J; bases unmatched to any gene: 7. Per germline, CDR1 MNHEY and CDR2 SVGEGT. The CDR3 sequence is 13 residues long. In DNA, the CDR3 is TGTGCCAGCAGACCAAGCGGGAGTGGCGAGCAGTACTTC. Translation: CASRPSGSGEQYF.

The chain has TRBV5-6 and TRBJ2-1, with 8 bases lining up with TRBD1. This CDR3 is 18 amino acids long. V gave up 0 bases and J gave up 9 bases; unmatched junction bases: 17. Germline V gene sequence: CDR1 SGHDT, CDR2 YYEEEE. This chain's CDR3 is CASSLGQGMGGPYFEQFF. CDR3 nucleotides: TGTGCCAGCAGCTTGGGACAGGGGATGGGGGGCCCCTATTTTGAGCAGTTCTTC.

CDR3 protein: CASSPILNTEAFF. The CDR3 nucleotides are TGCGCCAGCAGCCCGATCTTGAACACTGAAGCTTTCTTT. The V call is TRBV10-2, the J call TRBJ1-1, with D hard to call. This CDR3 spans 13 amino acids. Germline CDR1 and CDR2: WSHSY and SAAADI. The V end lost 6 bases, the J end lost 0 bases, and 8 bases lay between the germline ends.

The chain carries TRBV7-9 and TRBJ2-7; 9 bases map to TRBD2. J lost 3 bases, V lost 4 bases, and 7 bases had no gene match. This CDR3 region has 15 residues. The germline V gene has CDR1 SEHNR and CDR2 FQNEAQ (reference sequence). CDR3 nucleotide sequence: TGTGCCAGCAGCTCCGCCAGCGGGAGGTTCTACGAGCAGTACTTC. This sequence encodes CASSSASGRFYEQYF.

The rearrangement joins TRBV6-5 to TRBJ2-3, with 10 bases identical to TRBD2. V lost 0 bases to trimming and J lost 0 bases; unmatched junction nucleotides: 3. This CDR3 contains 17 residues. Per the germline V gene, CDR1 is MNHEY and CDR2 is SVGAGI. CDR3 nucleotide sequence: TGTGCCAGCAGTTACTCGCGGACTAGCGGTAGCACAGATACGCAGTATTTT. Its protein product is CASSYSRTSGSTDTQYF.

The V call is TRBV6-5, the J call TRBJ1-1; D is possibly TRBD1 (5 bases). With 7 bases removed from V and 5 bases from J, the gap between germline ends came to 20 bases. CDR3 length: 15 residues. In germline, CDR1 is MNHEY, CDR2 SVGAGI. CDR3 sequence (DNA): TGTGCCAGCACTCCCTTGGAGAGGGGTGGAACTGAAGCTTTCTTT. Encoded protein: CASTPLERGGTEAFF.

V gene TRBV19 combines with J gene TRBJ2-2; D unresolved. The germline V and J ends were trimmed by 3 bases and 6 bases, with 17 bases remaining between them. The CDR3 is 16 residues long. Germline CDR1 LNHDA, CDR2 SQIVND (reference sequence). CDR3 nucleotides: TGTGCCAGTAGTATCGGAAATCTTAGGGTAGCCGGGGAGCTGTTTTTT. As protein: CASSIGNLRVAGELFF.

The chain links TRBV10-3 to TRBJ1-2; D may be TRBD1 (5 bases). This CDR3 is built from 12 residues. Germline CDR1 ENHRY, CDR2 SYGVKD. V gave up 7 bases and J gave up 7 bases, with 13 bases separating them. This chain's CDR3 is CAITGGDGGYTF. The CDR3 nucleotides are TGTGCCATCACTGGGGGAGATGGTGGCTACACCTTC.

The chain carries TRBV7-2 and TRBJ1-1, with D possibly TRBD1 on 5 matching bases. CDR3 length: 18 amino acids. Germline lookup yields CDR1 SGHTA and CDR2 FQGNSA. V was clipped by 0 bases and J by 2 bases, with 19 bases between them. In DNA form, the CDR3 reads TGTGCCAGCAGCTTAGCGTCCGCGATGGGGGGGGTAAACACTGAAGCTTTCTTT. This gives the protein CASSLASAMGGVNTEAFF.

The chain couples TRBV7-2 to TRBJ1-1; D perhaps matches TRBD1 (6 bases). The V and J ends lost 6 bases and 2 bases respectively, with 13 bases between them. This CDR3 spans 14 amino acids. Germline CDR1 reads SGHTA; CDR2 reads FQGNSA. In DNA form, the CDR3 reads TGTGCCAGCAGAAAAGGGGGGTCCAACACTGAAGCTTTCTTT. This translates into CASRKGGSNTEAFF.

CDR3 DNA: TGTGCCAGCAGCGAGACAGGGGGGGTTACTGAAGCTTTCTTT. It encodes CASSETGGVTEAFF. The genes are TRBV6-6 and TRBJ1-1, with 9 bases identical to TRBD1. The CDR3 spans 14 residues. Germline lookup yields CDR1 MNHNY and CDR2 SVGAGI (reference sequence). The V gene end was trimmed by 6 bases and the J gene end by 5 bases; junction bases not matched to a gene: 7.

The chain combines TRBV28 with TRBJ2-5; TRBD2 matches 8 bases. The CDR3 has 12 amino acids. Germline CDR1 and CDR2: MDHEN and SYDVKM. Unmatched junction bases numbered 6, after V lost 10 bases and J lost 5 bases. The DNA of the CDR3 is TGTGCCATCGCGGGGGGCCGGGAGACCCAGTACTTC. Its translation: CAIAGGRETQYF.

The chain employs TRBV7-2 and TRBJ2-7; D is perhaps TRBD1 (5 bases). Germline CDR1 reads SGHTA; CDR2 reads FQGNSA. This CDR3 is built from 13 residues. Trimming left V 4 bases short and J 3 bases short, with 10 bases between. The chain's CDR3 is CASSSTQGYEQYF. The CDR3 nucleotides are TGTGCCAGCAGCTCCACGCAGGGCTACGAGCAGTACTTC. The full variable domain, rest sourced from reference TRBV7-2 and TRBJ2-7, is GAGVSQSPSNKVTEKGKDVELRCDPISGHTALYWYRQSLGQGLEFLIYFQGNSAPDKSGLPSDRFSAERTGGSVSTLTIQRTQQEDSAVYLCASSSTQGYEQYFGPGTRLTVT.

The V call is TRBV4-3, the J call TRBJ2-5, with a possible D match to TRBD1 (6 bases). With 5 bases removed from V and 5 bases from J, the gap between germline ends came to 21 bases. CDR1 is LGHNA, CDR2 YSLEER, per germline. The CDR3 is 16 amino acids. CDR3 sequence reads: CASSGAVRGQGETQYF. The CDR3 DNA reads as TGCGCCAGCAGCGGCGCGGTCCGGGGCCAGGGGGAGACCCAGTACTTC.

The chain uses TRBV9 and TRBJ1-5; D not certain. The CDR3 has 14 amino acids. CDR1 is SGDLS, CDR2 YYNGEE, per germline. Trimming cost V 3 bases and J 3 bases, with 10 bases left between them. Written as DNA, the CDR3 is TGTGCCAGCAGCGCAGACCTAAACAATCAGCCCCAGCATTTT. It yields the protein CASSADLNNQPQHF. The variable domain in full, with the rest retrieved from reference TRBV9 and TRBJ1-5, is DSGVTQTPKHLITATGQRVTLRCSPRSGDLSVYWYQQSLDQGLQFLIQYYNGEERAKGNILERFSAQQFPDLHSELNLSSLELGDSALYFCASSADLNNQPQHFGDGTRLSIL.

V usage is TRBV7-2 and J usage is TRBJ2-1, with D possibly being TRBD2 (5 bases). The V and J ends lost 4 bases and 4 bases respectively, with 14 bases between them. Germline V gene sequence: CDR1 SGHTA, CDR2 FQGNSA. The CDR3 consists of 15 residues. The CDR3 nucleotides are TGTGCCAGCAGCTCGAGGGCAACCAGGTACAATGAGCAGTTCTTC. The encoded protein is CASSSRATRYNEQFF.

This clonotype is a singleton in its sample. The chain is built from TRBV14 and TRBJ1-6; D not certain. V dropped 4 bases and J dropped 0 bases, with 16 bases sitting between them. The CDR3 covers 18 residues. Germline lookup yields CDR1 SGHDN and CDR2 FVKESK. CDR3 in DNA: TGTGCCAGCAGCCGATTTTCAGCGAGGAGCTCCTATAATTCACCCCTCCACTTT. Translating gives CASSRFSARSSYNSPLHF. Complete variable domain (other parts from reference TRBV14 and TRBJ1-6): EAGVTQFPSHSVIEKGQTVTLRCDPISGHDNLYWYRRVMGKEIKFLLHFVKESKQDESGMPNNRFLAERTGGTYSTLKVQPAELEDSGVYFCASSRFSARSSYNSPLHFGNGTRLTVT.